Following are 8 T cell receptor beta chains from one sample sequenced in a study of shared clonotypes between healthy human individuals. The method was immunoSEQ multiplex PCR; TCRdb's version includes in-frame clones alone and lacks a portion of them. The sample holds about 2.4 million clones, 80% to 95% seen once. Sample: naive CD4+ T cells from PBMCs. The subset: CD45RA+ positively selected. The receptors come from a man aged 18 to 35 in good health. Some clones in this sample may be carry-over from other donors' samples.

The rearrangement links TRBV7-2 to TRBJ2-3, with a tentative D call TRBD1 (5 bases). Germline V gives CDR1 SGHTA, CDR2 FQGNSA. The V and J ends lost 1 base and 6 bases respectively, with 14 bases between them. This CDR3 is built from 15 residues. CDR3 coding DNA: TGTGCCAGCAGCTTAGGTTTCAGGGTGAGGGATACGCAGTATTTT. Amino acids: CASSLGFRVRDTQYF.

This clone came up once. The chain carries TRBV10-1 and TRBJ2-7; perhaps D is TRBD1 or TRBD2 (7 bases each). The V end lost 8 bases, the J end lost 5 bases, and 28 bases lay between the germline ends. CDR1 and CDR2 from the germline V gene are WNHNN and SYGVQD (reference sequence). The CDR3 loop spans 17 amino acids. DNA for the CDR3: TGCGCCAGCGAAAAGCCTACAGGGGCGCGGGAGAACGACGAGCAGTACTTC. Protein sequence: CASEKPTGARENDEQYF.

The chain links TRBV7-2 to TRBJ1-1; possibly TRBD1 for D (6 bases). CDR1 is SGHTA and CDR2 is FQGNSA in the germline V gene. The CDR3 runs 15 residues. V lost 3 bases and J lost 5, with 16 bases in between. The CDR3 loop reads CASSFDSGGTTEAFF. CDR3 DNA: TGTGCCAGCAGCTTCGATAGCGGGGGGACAACTGAAGCTTTCTTT.

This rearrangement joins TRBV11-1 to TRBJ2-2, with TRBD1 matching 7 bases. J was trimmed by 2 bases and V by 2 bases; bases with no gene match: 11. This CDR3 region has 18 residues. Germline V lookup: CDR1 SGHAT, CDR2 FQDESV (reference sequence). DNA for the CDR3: TGTGCCAGCAGCTTACACCCTCGACAGGGCGATAACACCGGGGAGCTGTTTTTT. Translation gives CASSLHPRQGDNTGELFF.

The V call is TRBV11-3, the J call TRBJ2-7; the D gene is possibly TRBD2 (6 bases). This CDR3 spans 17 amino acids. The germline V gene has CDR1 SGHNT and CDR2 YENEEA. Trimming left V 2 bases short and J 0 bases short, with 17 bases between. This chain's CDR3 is CASSLPPGLRISYEQYF. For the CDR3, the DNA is TGTGCCAGCAGCTTACCCCCGGGACTCCGAATCTCCTACGAGCAGTACTTC. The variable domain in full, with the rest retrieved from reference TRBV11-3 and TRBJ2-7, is EAGVVQSPRYKIIEKKQPVAFWCNPISGHNTLYWYLQNLGQGPELLIRYENEEAVDDSQLPKDRFSAERLKGVDSTLKIQPAELGDSAVYLCASSLPPGLRISYEQYFGPGTRLTVT.

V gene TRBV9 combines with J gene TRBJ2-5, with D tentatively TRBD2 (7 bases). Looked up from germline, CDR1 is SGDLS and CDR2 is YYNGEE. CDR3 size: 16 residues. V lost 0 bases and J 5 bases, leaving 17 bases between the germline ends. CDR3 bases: TGTGCCAGCAGCGTAGAATGGGAGGGGGGTACGGAGACCCAGTACTTC. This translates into CASSVEWEGGTETQYF.

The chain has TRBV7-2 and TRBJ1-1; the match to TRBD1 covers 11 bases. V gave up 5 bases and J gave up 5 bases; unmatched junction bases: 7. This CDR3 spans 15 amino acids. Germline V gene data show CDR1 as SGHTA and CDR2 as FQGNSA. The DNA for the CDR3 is TGTGCCAGCAGCCCAAGGACAGGGGGCCTAACTGAAGCTTTCTTT. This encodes CASSPRTGGLTEAFF.

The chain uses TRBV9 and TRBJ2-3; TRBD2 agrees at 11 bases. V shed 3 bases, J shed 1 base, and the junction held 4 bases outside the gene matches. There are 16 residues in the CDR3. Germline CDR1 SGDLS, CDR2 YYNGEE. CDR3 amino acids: CASSAGTSGRTDTQYF. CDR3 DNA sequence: TGTGCCAGCAGCGCGGGGACTAGCGGCCGCACAGATACGCAGTATTTT.